The T cell receptor beta chain under discussion was sequenced for a study of T-cell memory formation after mild COVID-19. This clonotype has more than one count but fewer than ten. TCRalpha and TCRbeta libraries used 5'RACE with constant-segment primers and UMIs. Using its own MiXCR run on the 5' RACE reads, TCRdb lists one record per CDR3 protein. Among 350,000 to 500,000 distinct CDR3 sequences, more than 20% were seen once, and the ten largest hold 13%. The clonotype originates from an adult woman who had mild COVID-19 (a few samples of this study predate the infection). Cell type and time point are not known. What was sequenced was PBMCs or a T cell subset sorted from them (not recorded which).

CDR3 region: CASSRDRASTYGYTF. DNA of the CDR3: TGTGCCAGCTCACGGGACAGGGCTAGTACCTATGGCTACACCTTC. The rearrangement links TRBV18 to TRBJ1-2; 9 bases are a match to TRBD1. Germline V gene sequence: CDR1 KGHSH, CDR2 LQKENI. Germline trimming cut 4 bases from V and 4 bases from J; bases unmatched to any gene: 7. CDR3 length equals 15 residues.